These 24 T cell receptor beta chains share one sample of origin, sequenced in a study of prognosis after radiotherapy for stage I lung cancer. The authors amplified TCR beta CDR3 from genomic DNA using two-round multiplex PCR. With primers specific to each TRBV and TRBJ gene, the first-round PCR was performed. TCRdb reanalysed the multiplex PCR reads using MiXCR and keeps one entry per CDR3 protein. The data contain around 30,000 distinct CDR3 sequences, around a third of them singletons. Sequencing used PBMCs, obtained before or after stereotactic body radiation therapy (not recorded which). The receptors derive from a donor aged 50 or older with non-small cell lung cancer.

This clonotype was recorded many times. This rearrangement joins TRBV18 to TRBJ1-5, with D maybe TRBD1 (6 bases). The CDR3 sequence is 15 residues long. The V and J ends lost 0 bases and 3 bases respectively, with 9 bases between them. Looked up from germline, CDR1 is KGHSH and CDR2 is LQKENI. CDR3 DNA: TGTGCCAGCTCACCACCGGGGGGCCACAATCAGCCCCAGCATTTT. Translating gives CASSPPGGHNQPQHF. The whole variable domain, filled in from reference TRBV18 and TRBJ1-5, reads NAGVMQNPRHLVRRRGQEARLRCSPMKGHSHVYWYRQLPEEGLKFMVYLQKENIIDESGMPKERFSAEFPKEGPSILRIQQVVRGDSAAYFCASSPPGGHNQPQHFGDGTRLSIL.

This clonotype was counted at least ten times. Written as DNA, the CDR3 is TGCGCCAGCAGCCTCTCCCAGTCCCGAGATAGCACAGATACGCAGTATTTT. Amino acids: CASSLSQSRDSTDTQYF. The rearrangement links TRBV5-1 to TRBJ2-3; D ambiguous. The CDR3 loop spans 17 amino acids. CDR1 SGHRS and CDR2 YFSETQ come from the germline V gene. V lost 4 bases, J lost 0 bases, and 18 bases lay in between.

V usage is TRBV7-9 and J usage is TRBJ2-7; 10 bases are a match to TRBD2. V dropped 6 bases and J dropped 2; count of bases not matched to a gene: 7. The germline V gene encodes CDR1 SEHNR and CDR2 FQNEAQ (reference sequence). The CDR3 length is 15 residues. CDR3 nucleotides: TGTGCCAGCAGACCCTCTAGCGGGAGCACCTACGAGCAGTACTTC. Translating it yields CASRPSSGSTYEQYF.

This rearrangement joins TRBV7-2 to TRBJ2-1, with 8 bases matching TRBD2. Germline loops: CDR1 SGHTA, CDR2 FQGNSA. This CDR3 spans 17 amino acids. V dropped 5 bases and J dropped 0; count of bases not matched to a gene: 9. CDR3 protein: CASSTTSGRSSYNEQFF. Written as DNA, the CDR3 is TGTGCCAGCAGCACCACTAGCGGAAGGAGCTCCTACAATGAGCAGTTCTTC.

With regard to this clonotype: A read error may explain this, as a much larger clone is one base away. The chain uses TRBV28 and TRBJ1-4; a weak D match, TRBD1 (6 bases). Deletions cut 3 bases from V and 11 bases from J, with 16 bases between. Germline V gene sequence: CDR1 MDHEN, CDR2 SYDVKM. The CDR3 is made up of 14 amino acids. As DNA, the CDR3 is TGTGCCAGCAGTTTGATTGCGGAACAGGGTAAACTGTTTTTT. Translated: CASSLIAEQGKLFF. Combining the CDR3 with reference TRBV28 and TRBJ1-4 gives the whole variable domain DVKVTQSSRYLVKRTGEKVFLECVQDMDHENMFWYRQDPGLGLRLIYFSYDVKMKEKGDIPEGYSVSREKKERFSLILESASTNQTSMYLCASSLIAEQGKLFFGSGTQLSVL.

This clonotype has a single count. With a far larger clone one base away, a read error is the likely cause. The chain has TRBV28 and TRBJ2-1, with 12 bases matching TRBD1. Germline values: CDR1 MDHEN, CDR2 SYDVKM. Unmatched junction bases numbered 10, after V lost 6 bases and J lost 13 bases. This CDR3 comprises 14 residues. CDR3 region: CASSSGQGAETQFF. CDR3 coding DNA: TGTGCCAGCAGCTCGGGACAGGGGGCGGAGACCCAGTTCTTC. The whole variable domain, remainder taken from reference TRBV28 and TRBJ2-1, is DVKVTQSSRYLVKRTGEKVFLECVQDMDHENMFWYRQDPGLGLRLIYFSYDVKMKEKGDIPEGYSVSREKKERFSLILESASTNQTSMYLCASSSGQGAETQFFGPGTRLTVL.

This clonotype was observed at least ten times. V usage is TRBV20-1 and J usage is TRBJ1-2; D is ambiguous. Deletions cut 5 bases from V and 4 bases from J, with 14 bases between. The CDR3 totals 13 residues. Per germline, CDR1 DFQATT and CDR2 SNEGSKA (reference sequence). Written as DNA, the CDR3 is TGCAGTGCTGCCCGGGCCGAGGGCTATGGCTACACCTTC. This translates into CSAARAEGYGYTF.

This clonotype was counted at least ten times. The V call is TRBV6-1, the J call TRBJ1-5, with a weak D call TRBD1 (6 bases). The CDR3 contains 15 residues. Trimming cost V 7 bases and J 0 bases, with 13 bases left between them. Germline V gene sequence: CDR1 MNHNS, CDR2 SASEGT. The CDR3, as DNA: TGTGCCAGCATGTACAGGGAACATAGCAATCAGCCCCAGCATTTT. It is translated as CASMYREHSNQPQHF.

In this sample, this clonotype turned up many times. V and J are TRBV19 and TRBJ2-1; D perhaps matches TRBD2 (6 bases). The CDR3 runs 16 residues. Between the trimmed V and J ends, which lost 5 bases and 7 bases, there was a span of 21 bases. Germline CDR1 is LNHDA and CDR2 is SQIVND (reference sequence). CDR3 DNA: TGTGCCAGTAGTCCCATCCCGCGACTAGACTCGAATGAGCAGTTCTTC. Protein sequence: CASSPIPRLDSNEQFF.

This clonotype was observed many times. This chain joins TRBV19 and TRBJ2-1; 9 positions agree with TRBD1. V was clipped by 7 bases and J by 3 bases; unmatched bases: 7. The CDR3 extends over 15 amino acids. Germline V CDR1 and CDR2: LNHDA, SQIVND (reference sequence). The CDR3 loop reads CASTVGQGFYNEQFF. DNA for the CDR3: TGTGCCAGTACCGTAGGACAGGGGTTCTACAATGAGCAGTTCTTC.

Notes on this clonotype: Being one base from a much bigger clone, this may be a read error. The CDR3 DNA sequence: TGCGCCAGCATCTTAGGGCCGACAGCCACCTACGAGCAGTACTTC. Translated, it gives CASILGPTATYEQYF. The chain couples TRBV11-3 to TRBJ2-7, with a possible D match to TRBD1 (5 bases). Germline values: CDR1 SGHNT, CDR2 YENEEA. The CDR3 loop spans 15 amino acids.

This clonotype was seen many times. The chain employs TRBV20-1 and TRBJ2-5; TRBD2 is a possible D gene (5 bases). This CDR3 has 11 amino acids. Trimming took off 6 bases at V and 5 bases at J, with 10 bases between the two ends. CDR1 and CDR2 (germline): DFQATT, SNEGSKA (reference sequence). The CDR3 region is CSAPRGETQYF. The CDR3 DNA is TGCAGTGCCCCCCGCGGGGAGACCCAGTACTTC.

This clonotype showed up many times. The V and J genes are TRBV7-9 and TRBJ2-5; D could derive from TRBD1 or TRBD2 (5 bases each). Matching the DNA end better, TRBJ2-1 makes the J call doubtful. The CDR3 totals 11 residues. CDR1 is SEHNR and CDR2 is FQNEAQ in the germline V gene (reference sequence). The CDR3 reads CASSTDSGQFF. CDR3 DNA: TGTGCCAGCAGCACCGACAGCGGGCAGTTCTTC.

With regard to this clonotype: A read error is the likely source, as a far larger clone sits one nucleotide away. The J gene is TRBJ1-1, the V gene TRBV6-8; 7 nucleotides line up with TRBD1. Germline V lookup: CDR1 MNHGY, CDR2 SAAAGT. This CDR3 is 16 amino acids long. The CDR3 DNA reads as TGTGCCAGCAGTTATTACCAGGGGGGAACGAACACTGAAGATTTCTTT. Translated: CASSYYQGGTNTEDFF.

This clonotype was picked up many times. CDR3 in amino acids: CASSESGNQPQHF. In DNA form, the CDR3 reads TGTGCCAGCAGTGAGTCTGGTAATCAGCCCCAGCATTTT. The genes are TRBV6-1 and TRBJ1-5, with D hard to call. Germline V gives CDR1 MNHNS, CDR2 SASEGT. Trimming took off 3 bases at V and 4 bases at J, with 7 bases between the two ends. The CDR3 loop spans 13 amino acids.

This clonotype was detected many times. The chain recombines TRBV6-1 with TRBJ2-2; 9 nucleotides align to TRBD1. The CDR3 consists of 13 residues. V lost 8 bases, J lost 6 bases, and 4 bases stayed unmatched. CDR1 and CDR2 (germline): MNHNS, SASEGT. This CDR3 reads CASDRGWSGELFF. For the CDR3, the DNA is TGTGCCAGCGACAGGGGGTGGTCCGGGGAGCTGTTTTTT.

Many counts were recorded for this clonotype. The gene calls are TRBV7-3 and TRBJ2-2; unclear D gene. The V gene lost 0 bases and the J gene lost 6 bases, with 17 bases spanning the gap. CDR3 size: 17 residues. Germline V gene lookup returns CDR1 SGHTA and CDR2 FQGTGA. CDR3 DNA sequence: TGTGCCAGCAGCTTAACCGTTCAGGAAATACGCGCCGGGGAGCTGTTTTTT. Translated: CASSLTVQEIRAGELFF.

Turning to this clonotype: A much larger clonotype is one base distant, so this may be a read error. V usage is TRBV7-9 and J usage is TRBJ1-4; D gene uncertain. CDR1 and CDR2 from the germline V gene are SEHNR and FQNEAQ (reference sequence). The CDR3 has 14 amino acids. The chain's CDR3 is CASSPLGVEENLFF. CDR3 sequence (DNA): TGTGCTAGCAGCCCCCTCGGGGTTGAGGAAAACCTGTTTTTT.

At least ten counts were recorded for this clonotype. The rearrangement uses TRBV2 and TRBJ1-5; tentative D call: TRBD1 (6 bases). The CDR3 length is 14 residues. V was pared by 2 bases and J by 7 bases, with 12 bases between. Germline V CDR1 and CDR2: SNHLY, FYNNEI. DNA for the CDR3: TGTGCCAGCAGTGAATCGGGGGGCCGGCAGCCCCAGCATTTT. It translates to CASSESGGRQPQHF.

This clonotype was seen many times. The chain has TRBV5-4 and TRBJ1-3; TRBD1 matches at 7 bases. The V gene's germline CDR1 is SGHNT and CDR2 YYREEE (reference sequence). V lost 4 bases to trimming and J lost 9 bases; unmatched junction nucleotides: 10. The CDR3 consists of 14 residues. Here the CDR3 reads CASSPDRAIATIYF. CDR3 nucleotide sequence: TGTGCCAGCAGCCCTGACAGGGCAATTGCCACCATATATTTT.

The table lists this clonotype with many counts. The chain is built from TRBV3-2 and TRBJ1-4. TRBV3-2 is marked as a pseudogene. This CDR3 has 17 amino acids. The chain's CDR3 is CASSQDPRDTANEKLFF. The CDR3 coding sequence is TGTGCCAGCAGCCAAGATCCGCGGGATACGGCTAATGAAAAACTGTTTTTT.

This clonotype has at least ten counts. The CDR3 reads CSARTGRYSPLHF. As DNA, the CDR3 is TGCAGTGCTCGCACAGGGCGGTATTCACCCCTCCACTTT. The chain is built from TRBV20-1 and TRBJ1-6; maybe TRBD1 (6 bases). Germline assignment: CDR1 DFQATT and CDR2 SNEGSKA (reference sequence). The CDR3 totals 13 residues. V dropped 5 bases and J dropped 8 bases, with 13 bases sitting between them.

V and J are TRBV12-3 or TRBV12-4 and TRBJ2-7; 14 nucleotides align to TRBD2. Trimming cost V 5 bases and J 2 bases; bases outside gene matches: 5. This CDR3 comprises 16 residues. As DNA, the CDR3 is TGTGCCAGCAGTCAGGGACTAGCGGGAGTCACCTACGAGCAGTACTTC. As protein: CASSQGLAGVTYEQYF.

This clonotype was recorded many times. This chain connects TRBV28 to TRBJ2-5; D call uncertain. V lost 5 bases, J lost 5 bases, and 12 bases lay in between. Germline CDR1 MDHEN, CDR2 SYDVKM. CDR3 size: 13 residues. The CDR3 DNA reads as TGTGCCAGCAGTCACCCTCAGGAGGAGACCCAGTACTTC. It is translated as CASSHPQEETQYF.